The 6 T cell receptor beta chains below all came from one sample that was sequenced in a study of blood T cell repertoires in COVID-19. Here immunoSEQ multiplex PCR was the method, and the copy in TCRdb shows in-frame clones only, minus some. The profile shows approximately 270,000 clones, around 81% of them singletons. Sequences were obtained from peripheral blood. The receptors shown here come from a person aged 65 to 79 with COVID-19, enrolled during active disease.

The chain combines TRBV21-1 with TRBJ2-7; no DNA check was done on the table's D call, TRBD2. TRBV21-1 is described as a pseudogene. This CDR3 is 16 amino acids long. In DNA form, the CDR3 reads TGTGCCAGCAGCAAACCCGTCGGGGGGTTCGCCCACGAGCAGTACTTC. As protein: CASSKPVGGFAHEQYF.

The chain links TRBV5-1 to TRBJ2-2, with a possible D match to TRBD1 (5 bases). In germline, CDR1 is SGHRS, CDR2 YFSETQ. This CDR3 has 14 amino acids. V gave up 4 bases and J gave up 4 bases, with 11 bases separating them. DNA for the CDR3: TGCGCCAGCAGCGACTCTAGGGGCACCGGGGAGCTGTTTTTT. Encoded protein: CASSDSRGTGELFF.

This clone was recorded only once. The chain is built from TRBV3-1 (or the pseudogene TRBV3-2) and TRBJ1-3, with D unresolved. V was clipped by 0 bases and J by 3 bases, with 18 bases between them. Germline V gene data show CDR1 as LGHDT and CDR2 as YNNKEL (reference sequence). This CDR3 has 18 amino acids. As DNA, the CDR3 is TGTGCCAGCAGCCAAGACGCCGGCTTTATGGCAGGTGGAAACACCATATATTTT. Encoded protein: CASSQDAGFMAGGNTIYF.

The chain joins TRBV27 to TRBJ2-5; possible D gene TRBD2, 5 bases. Germline lookup yields CDR1 MNHEY and CDR2 SMNVEV (reference sequence). V lost 3 bases, J lost 4 bases, and 12 bases lay in between. The CDR3 runs to 14 residues. CDR3 loop: CASSFGWERETQYF. DNA for the CDR3: TGTGCCAGCAGTTTTGGATGGGAGCGAGAGACCCAGTACTTC.

J is TRBJ1-4 and V is TRBV3-1 (or the pseudogene TRBV3-2), with 7 bases identical to TRBD1. V lost 2 bases to trimming and J lost 8 bases; unmatched junction nucleotides: 8. The CDR3 totals 15 residues. CDR1 and CDR2 (germline): LGHDT, YNNKEL (reference sequence). In DNA form, the CDR3 reads TGTGCCAGCAGCCAAAGGACAGGAATGGGGGAAAAACTGTTTTTT. Translating gives CASSQRTGMGEKLFF.

The rearrangement links TRBV15 to TRBJ1-4; 7 bases map to TRBD1. The CDR3 length is 17 residues. CDR1 LNHNV and CDR2 YYDKDF come from the germline V gene (reference sequence). J gave up 3 bases and V 1 base, and 8 bases lay outside the gene matches. The CDR3: CATSRGGTASPNEKLFF. The CDR3 DNA sequence: TGTGCCACCAGCAGAGGCGGGACAGCGAGTCCTAATGAAAAACTGTTTTTT.